Following are 20 T cell receptor beta chains from one sample sequenced in a study of blood T cell repertoires in COVID-19. Using immunoSEQ multiplex PCR, the repertoire was profiled, and TCRdb retains in-frame clones only, with some absent. The sample records roughly 500,000 clones, about 91% being singletons. Specimen: peripheral blood. All receptors derive from a man aged 18 to 29 with COVID-19, enrolled during active disease.

This chain links TRBV27 with TRBJ1-2; perhaps TRBD1 as D (5 bases). With 3 bases removed from V and 4 bases from J, the gap between germline ends came to 9 bases. The germline V gene has CDR1 MNHEY and CDR2 SMNVEV (reference sequence). CDR3 length equals 13 residues. Written as DNA, the CDR3 is TGTGCCAGCAGTTTTAGGCAGGGCTATGGCTACACCTTC. Translated, it gives CASSFRQGYGYTF.

This rearrangement joins TRBV11-2 to TRBJ1-4; 7 nucleotides agree with TRBD1. CDR1 and CDR2 from the germline V gene are SGHAT and FQNNGV. The CDR3 has 13 residues. V trimming: 5 bases; J trimming: 9 bases; junction bases outside the gene matches: 6. CDR3 sequence reads: CASSRTGWQKLFF. In DNA form, the CDR3 reads TGTGCCAGCAGCCGGACAGGATGGCAAAAACTGTTTTTT.

The CDR3 nucleotides are TGTGCATCCCGGAGGGGCCTCGGTACTGAAGCTTTCTTT. As protein: CASRRGLGTEAFF. The chain combines TRBV2 with TRBJ1-1, with D maybe TRBD1 (5 bases). CDR1 and CDR2 from the germline V gene are SNHLY and FYNNEI. The CDR3 covers 13 residues.

In its sample, this clone was seen once. This chain links TRBV5-1 with TRBJ2-7, with TRBD2 identical over 8 bases. CDR3 length: 14 amino acids. The germline V gene has CDR1 SGHRS and CDR2 YFSETQ. Trimming took 3 bases from V and 0 from J; bases not matched to a gene: 2. DNA for the CDR3: TGCGCCAGCAGCTCCGGGACTAGCTCCTACGAGCAGTACTTC. This translates into CASSSGTSSYEQYF.

CDR3: CASGGARAEAFF. CDR3 nucleotide sequence: TGTGCCAGCGGGGGGGCTAGAGCTGAAGCTTTCTTT. V and J are TRBV11-3 and TRBJ1-1; D is possibly TRBD1 (6 bases). The CDR3 has 12 amino acids. Between the trimmed V and J ends, which lost 8 bases and 6 bases, there was a span of 13 bases. The V gene's germline CDR1 is SGHNT and CDR2 YENEEA.

This clone was seen a single time. This sample includes further DNA sequences coding for the same CDR3. This chain links TRBV7-2 with TRBJ2-7; D is undetermined. The CDR3 loop spans 12 amino acids. Trimming left V 3 bases short and J 3 bases short, with 6 bases between. CDR1 is SGHTA and CDR2 is FQGNSA in the germline V gene. CDR3: CASSFTGYEQYF. CDR3 bases: TGTGCCAGCAGCTTTACCGGCTACGAGCAGTACTTC.

J is TRBJ2-5 and V is TRBV30; 8 bases match TRBD2. Germline trimming cut 2 bases from V and 7 bases from J; bases unmatched to any gene: 33. Per the germline V gene, CDR1 is GTSNPN and CDR2 is SVGIG (reference sequence). The CDR3 spans 22 residues. The CDR3 loop is CAWSSFLVLWREVEPNGGTQYF. CDR3 nucleotide sequence: TGTGCCTGGAGTAGCTTCCTCGTCTTATGGCGGGAGGTCGAACCCAATGGGGGGACCCAGTACTTC.

The chain carries TRBV11-3 and TRBJ2-7; 8 nucleotides agree with TRBD1. This CDR3 region has 13 residues. Looked up from germline, CDR1 is SGHNT and CDR2 is YENEEA. The V segment lost 5 bases and the J segment 3 bases; nucleotides outside the gene matches: 3. This chain's CDR3 is CASSPGTGYEQYF. CDR3 nucleotide sequence: TGTGCCAGCAGCCCCGGGACAGGCTACGAGCAGTACTTC.

This rearrangement joins TRBV19 to TRBJ2-1; the match to TRBD1 covers 11 bases. The CDR3 totals 15 residues. The trim removed 3 bases at V and 7 bases at J, leaving 5 bases unmatched. Germline V gives CDR1 LNHDA, CDR2 SQIVND (reference sequence). The DNA for the CDR3 is TGTGCCAGTAGTATCTTCCGGGACAGGGGGAATGAGCAGTTCTTC. Amino acid sequence: CASSIFRDRGNEQFF.

This rearrangement joins TRBV2 to TRBJ2-5; TRBD1 matches 7 bases. Trimming removed 10 bases from V and 3 bases from J; junction bases left unmatched: 8. CDR3 length: 13 residues. The V gene's germline CDR1 is SNHLY and CDR2 FYNNEI. The CDR3 region is CATQNTGEETQYF. The CDR3, as DNA: TGTGCCACCCAGAATACAGGGGAAGAGACCCAGTACTTC.

This chain uses TRBV3-1 (or the pseudogene TRBV3-2) with TRBJ1-6, with TRBD1 matching over 9 bases. The germline V gene has CDR1 LGHDT and CDR2 YNNKEL (reference sequence). This CDR3 has 16 residues. Trimming removed 4 bases from V and 10 bases from J; junction bases left unmatched: 11. CDR3 amino acids: CASSPHQTGGQSPLHF. The CDR3 DNA follows: TGTGCCAGCAGCCCCCATCAGACAGGGGGACAATCACCCCTCCACTTT.

The rearrangement joins TRBV14 to TRBJ2-7; the D is unclear. The CDR3 is 13 residues long. Germline CDR1 SGHDN, CDR2 FVKESK. Trimming pared 8 bases from V and 0 bases from J, leaving 11 bases between. The CDR3 is CASASAHSYEQYF. The CDR3 bases are TGTGCCAGCGCATCAGCGCACTCCTACGAGCAGTACTTC.

This chain uses TRBV5-1 with TRBJ2-7, with TRBD2 identical over 7 bases. This CDR3 region has 14 residues. Germline CDR1 and CDR2: SGHRS and YFSETQ. V shed 0 bases and J 3 bases; nucleotides not matched to a gene: 3. The CDR3 spells CASSLGPSGYEQYF. The CDR3 DNA sequence: TGCGCCAGCAGCTTGGGTCCTAGCGGCTACGAGCAGTACTTC.

The V call is TRBV2, the J call TRBJ1-4, with 9 positions matching TRBD1. Losses at the gene ends were 8 bases for V and 10 bases for J; bases not matched to a gene: 17. Germline CDR1 reads SNHLY; CDR2 reads FYNNEI. The CDR3 totals 16 residues. The chain's CDR3 is CASHPAGQGLGGKLFF. In nucleotides, the CDR3 is TGTGCCAGCCACCCGGCGGGACAGGGCCTGGGGGGAAAACTGTTTTTT.

V and J are TRBV25-1 and TRBJ2-7, with 7 bases that match TRBD1. The trim removed 5 bases at V and 6 bases at J, leaving 1 base unmatched. CDR3 size: 11 residues. The germline V gene has CDR1 MGHDK and CDR2 SYGVNS. In nucleotides, the CDR3 is TGTGCCAGCAGTCCAGGGGGCGAGCAGTACTTC. It is translated as CASSPGGEQYF.

The chain has TRBV6-5 and TRBJ2-7, with D perhaps TRBD1 (5 bases). The V and J ends lost 5 bases and 2 bases respectively, with 10 bases between them. Germline V gene sequence: CDR1 MNHEY, CDR2 SVGAGI. This CDR3 has 13 residues. The CDR3 reads CASSTGQTYEQYF. The CDR3 DNA reads as TGTGCCAGCAGTACCGGACAAACCTACGAGCAGTACTTC.

The chain has TRBV6-4 and TRBJ1-1; D is possibly TRBD1 (6 bases). The V end lost 6 bases, the J end lost 3 bases, and 11 bases lay between the germline ends. Germline V CDR1 and CDR2: MRHNA, SNTAGT. The CDR3 covers 13 residues. The DNA of the CDR3 is TGTGCCAGCAGGGAACAGGGCTACACTGAAGCTTTCTTT. It codes for CASREQGYTEAFF.

The V gene is TRBV9, the J gene TRBJ2-2; D might be TRBD2 (7 bases). The V gene's germline CDR1 is SGDLS and CDR2 YYNGEE. Trimming stripped 0 bases from V and 8 bases from J, with 17 bases between. The CDR3 has 16 amino acids. DNA for the CDR3: TGTGCCAGCAGCGTAGGGGCGGGGGCTACGACTGGGGAGCTGTTTTTT. The encoded protein is CASSVGAGATTGELFF.

This chain links TRBV5-5 with TRBJ1-6, with a possible D match to TRBD1 (6 bases). The CDR3 length is 17 residues. The germline V gene encodes CDR1 SGHKS and CDR2 YYEKEE (reference sequence). V lost 3 bases, J lost 8 bases, and 21 bases lay in between. CDR3 amino acids: CASSYLPSGQLYSPLHF. The CDR3 DNA is TGTGCCAGCAGCTACCTCCCCTCGGGACAACTTTATTCACCCCTCCACTTT.

The genes are TRBV2 and TRBJ1-2; D unresolved. This CDR3 has 12 residues. Germline lookup yields CDR1 SNHLY and CDR2 FYNNEI. V lost 5 bases to trimming and J lost 8 bases, with 12 bases between them. CDR3 sequence reads: CASSRSDFGYTF. The DNA for the CDR3 is TGTGCCAGCAGTCGGTCAGACTTCGGCTACACCTTC.